This TCR beta chain was retrieved from a study of cytomegalovirus exposure and HLA in healthy donors. This clone showed up just a few times. Its antigen remains unknown. The PCR ran on 60 Vbeta and 13 Jbeta primers. Sequencing used immunoSEQ multiplex PCR; TCRdb keeps in-frame clones, though not all of them. The sample has fewer than 250,000 clones, 79% seen once. The germline V gene has CDR1 KGHSH and CDR2 LQKENI. The CDR3 runs 15 residues. The V gene end was trimmed by 4 bases and the J gene end by 4 bases; junction bases not matched to a gene: 8. Study-level findings and limits: Earlier findings revealed that most TCR beta V segments proved productive either about 87% or about 30% of the time. Later on, a genetic analysis was performed. It linked a missense variant in DCLRE1C with V- and J-gene trimming of TCR beta. Later analysis placed DRB1 highest and HLA-C lowest in TCR association rates, which differed by HLA locus.

Healthy bone marrow donors formed the donor group. The J gene is TRBJ1-2, the V gene TRBV18; TRBD1 matches at 8 bases. This receptor was taken from a woman between 18 and 29 years old in good health and CMV-seronegative. Sequenced material: PBMCs. CDR3 bases: TGTGCCAGCTCACACGAGGACAGGGCCGGCTATGGCTACACCTTC. It is translated as CASSHEDRAGYGYTF.